Below, 5 T cell receptor beta chains from the same sample are listed, as sequenced in a study of T-cell memory formation after mild COVID-19. Via MiXCR, TCRdb re-called the 5' RACE reads, giving one row per CDR3 protein. Of a few hundred thousand distinct CDR3 sequences listed, around 15% are singletons. Specimen: PBMCs or a T cell subset sorted from them (not recorded which). The receptor source for this set is a man aged 18 to 29 who had mild COVID-19 (a few samples of this study predate the infection). Cell type and time point are not known.

V usage is TRBV7-2 and J usage is TRBJ2-3; 14 positions agree with TRBD2. CDR3 length: 18 residues. Looked up from germline, CDR1 is SGHTA and CDR2 is FQGNSA. The trim removed 3 bases at V and 8 bases at J, leaving 13 bases unmatched. This CDR3 reads CASSLRSQTSGGARTQYF. The CDR3 DNA reads TGTGCCAGCAGCTTGAGGTCTCAGACTAGCGGGGGGGCGCGTACGCAGTATTTT.

The rearrangement uses TRBV6-2 or TRBV6-3 and TRBJ2-7, with D possibly being TRBD2 (5 bases). Looked up from germline, CDR1 is MNHEY and CDR2 is SVGEGT. The CDR3 totals 12 residues. V lost 2 bases and J 5 bases, leaving 7 bases between the germline ends. CDR3 in amino acids: CASSYRGNEQYF. CDR3 bases: TGTGCCAGCAGTTACAGAGGGAACGAGCAGTACTTC.

In its sample, this clonotype was seen a few times. In DNA, the CDR3 is TGTGCCAGCAGCCTGAGAAGTGAGCAGTTCTTC. Protein: CASSLRSEQFF. The rearrangement links TRBV12-3 or TRBV12-4 to TRBJ2-1; D is unclear. Trimming took 6 bases from V and 9 from J, leaving 9 bases between them. The CDR3 length is 11 residues.

This clonotype was observed a handful of times. CDR3 DNA: TGTGCCAGCAGGATGGACAGCTATGGCTACACCTTC. Protein product: CASRMDSYGYTF. The chain links TRBV2 to TRBJ1-2; tentatively, D is TRBD1 (6 bases). V lost 6 bases to trimming and J lost 4 bases, with 9 bases between them. The germline V gene encodes CDR1 SNHLY and CDR2 FYNNEI. The CDR3 has 12 residues.

The rearrangement joins TRBV6-5 to TRBJ1-5; a possible D gene is TRBD1 (6 bases). Germline V gene sequence: CDR1 MNHEY, CDR2 SVGAGI. The length of the CDR3 is 14 residues. Trimming stripped 2 bases from V and 6 bases from J, with 11 bases between. CDR3 sequence reads: CASSYRGGTQPQHF. For the CDR3, the DNA is TGTGCCAGCAGTTACAGAGGGGGAACTCAGCCCCAGCATTTT.